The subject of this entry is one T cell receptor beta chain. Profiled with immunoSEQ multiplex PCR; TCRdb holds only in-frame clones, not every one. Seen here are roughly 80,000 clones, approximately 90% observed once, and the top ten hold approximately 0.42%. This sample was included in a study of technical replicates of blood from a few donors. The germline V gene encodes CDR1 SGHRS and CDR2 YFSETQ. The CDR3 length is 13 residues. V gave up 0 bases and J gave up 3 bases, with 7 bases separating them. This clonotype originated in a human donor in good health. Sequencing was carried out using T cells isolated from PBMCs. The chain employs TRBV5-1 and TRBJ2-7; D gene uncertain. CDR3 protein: CASSLASLYEQYF. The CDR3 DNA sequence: TGCGCCAGCAGCTTGGCGTCCCTCTACGAGCAGTACTTC.